The clone carrying this T cell receptor (beta chain) was seen more than once but under ten times. The data stem from a study of CD8+ T cells in alopecia areata. Specified treatment: oral pan-JAK inhibitor, 5-10 mg twice daily. Germline lookup yields CDR1 MNHNS and CDR2 SASEGT. V lost 0 bases to trimming and J lost 12 bases, with 2 bases between them. The CDR3 has 9 residues. RNA, once extracted, was reverse transcribed into cDNA for use as the sequencing template. The protocol was immunoSEQ multiplex PCR, while the TCRdb copy is restricted to in-frame clones and leaves out a portion. The repertoire holds around 200,000 clones, around 65% seen once, with around 3.9% in the top ten.

The chain is built from TRBV6-1 and TRBJ2-5, with D unresolved. The origin of this receptor is a human donor with alopecia areata. Specimen: CD4+ T cells sorted from blood, collected at week 4, from a patient treated with tofacitinib. The CDR3 region is CASSEAEYF. In nucleotides, the CDR3 is TGTGCCAGCAGTGAAGCGGAGTACTTC.